This is a list of T cell receptor beta chains from one sample in a study of T cell responses to AZD1222 COVID-19 vaccine. TCRdb keeps only in-frame clones here, not all; method: immunoSEQ multiplex PCR. This table holds approximately 89,000 clones, 70% to 90% found once. The specimen was peripheral blood, collected on day 0 of AZD1222 vaccination. The source of these receptors is an adult in good health. Each CDR3 is given with its conserved first and last residue. Fields, in order: D gene, clone size, V gene, J gene, CDR3 protein, CDR3 DNA. D genes are given only for firm matches. Size tells how often a clone was seen (once, few, many) or the class of an expanded clone, and some rows leave it out.

d_gene: .; abundance: .; v_gene: TRBV28; j_gene: TRBJ2-7; CDR3aa: CASSLLVYEQYF; CDR3nt: TGTGCCAGCAGTCTCCTAGTCTACGAGCAGTACTTC
d_gene: TRBD1; abundance: .; v_gene: TRBV2; j_gene: TRBJ2-3; CDR3aa: CASSEGQGRSDTQYF; CDR3nt: TGTGCCAGCAGTGAAGGACAGGGTAGGTCAGATACGCAGTATTTT
d_gene: TRBD2; abundance: .; v_gene: TRBV30; j_gene: TRBJ2-5; CDR3aa: CAWSVRGGPQYF; CDR3nt: TGTGCCTGGAGTGTACGGGGGGGTCCCCAGTACTTC
d_gene: .; abundance: .; v_gene: TRBV5-8; j_gene: TRBJ1-5; CDR3aa: CASSGGQPQHF; CDR3nt: TGTGCCAGCAGTGGCGGTCAGCCCCAGCATTTT
d_gene: .; abundance: .; v_gene: TRBV6-2/TRBV6-3; j_gene: TRBJ1-2; CDR3aa: CASSSLDGYTF; CDR3nt: TGTGCCAGCAGTTCCCTAGATGGCTACACCTTC
d_gene: TRBD1; abundance: .; v_gene: TRBV24-1; j_gene: TRBJ2-3; CDR3aa: CATSDPRQGQRADTQYF; CDR3nt: TGTGCCACCAGTGATCCCCGACAGGGTCAAAGAGCAGATACGCAGTATTTT
d_gene: .; abundance: few; v_gene: TRBV28; j_gene: TRBJ1-2; CDR3aa: CASSSIETQANYGYTF; CDR3nt: TGTGCCAGCAGTTCCATCGAGACACAAGCTAACTATGGCTACACCTTC
d_gene: .; abundance: .; v_gene: TRBV2; j_gene: TRBJ1-1; CDR3aa: CASSEAGRRDTEAFF; CDR3nt: TGTGCCAGCAGTGAAGCCGGCAGGCGGGACACTGAAGCTTTCTTT
d_gene: TRBD2; abundance: .; v_gene: TRBV5-4; j_gene: TRBJ2-3; CDR3aa: CASSSGTSIDTQYF; CDR3nt: TGTGCCAGCAGCTCCGGGACTAGCATAGATACGCAGTATTTT
d_gene: TRBD2; abundance: .; v_gene: TRBV12-3/TRBV12-4; j_gene: TRBJ2-7; CDR3aa: CASRAGFEEQYF; CDR3nt: TGTGCCAGCAGAGCGGGGTTTGAGGAGCAGTACTTC
d_gene: .; abundance: .; v_gene: TRBV11-3; j_gene: TRBJ1-1; CDR3aa: CASSFDSSTEAFF; CDR3nt: TGTGCCAGCAGCTTCGACAGTTCCACTGAAGCTTTCTTT
d_gene: TRBD1; abundance: .; v_gene: TRBV6-5; j_gene: TRBJ2-7; CDR3aa: CASSPTGFEQYF; CDR3nt: TGTGCCAGCAGCCCGACAGGGTTCGAGCAGTACTTC
d_gene: .; abundance: .; v_gene: TRBV20-1; j_gene: TRBJ1-1; CDR3aa: CSARIGRAFF; CDR3nt: TGCAGTGCTAGGATAGGGCGAGCTTTCTTT
d_gene: .; abundance: few; v_gene: TRBV30; j_gene: TRBJ2-7; CDR3aa: CAWSTTGFVYEQYF; CDR3nt: TGTGCCTGGAGTACGACAGGCTTCGTCTACGAGCAGTACTTC
d_gene: .; abundance: .; v_gene: TRBV11-2; j_gene: TRBJ2-5; CDR3aa: CASSLGGIETQYF; CDR3nt: TGTGCCAGCAGCTTAGGGGGGATAGAGACCCAGTACTTC
d_gene: .; abundance: once; v_gene: TRBV19; j_gene: TRBJ2-7; CDR3aa: CASSIATDPHEQYF; CDR3nt: TGTGCCAGTAGTATAGCTACGGACCCCCACGAGCAGTACTTC
d_gene: .; abundance: .; v_gene: TRBV6-1; j_gene: TRBJ1-3; CDR3aa: CASSEVPTGPGNTIYF; CDR3nt: TGTGCCAGCAGTGAAGTCCCTACAGGGCCCGGAAACACCATATATTTT
d_gene: .; abundance: .; v_gene: TRBV19; j_gene: TRBJ1-4; CDR3aa: CASNLDATNEKLFF; CDR3nt: TGTGCCAGTAACCTGGATGCAACTAATGAAAAACTGTTTTTT
d_gene: TRBD2; abundance: .; v_gene: TRBV4-1; j_gene: TRBJ2-5; CDR3aa: CASSQGDYSETQYF; CDR3nt: TGCGCCAGCAGCCAGGGGGACTACTCGGAGACCCAGTACTTC
d_gene: .; abundance: once; v_gene: TRBV6-5; j_gene: TRBJ1-2; CDR3aa: CASSYSTALNYGYTF; CDR3nt: TGTGCCAGCAGTTACTCGACCGCACTGAACTATGGCTACACCTTC
d_gene: .; abundance: .; v_gene: TRBV11-3; j_gene: TRBJ2-1; CDR3aa: CASSFLASEGNEQFF; CDR3nt: TGTGCCAGCAGCTTTCTCGCTAGCGAGGGCAATGAGCAGTTCTTC
d_gene: TRBD1; abundance: .; v_gene: TRBV6-6; j_gene: TRBJ1-5; CDR3aa: CASSLGQGRNQPQHF; CDR3nt: TGTGCCAGCAGCCTCGGACAGGGGAGGAATCAGCCCCAGCATTTT
d_gene: TRBD2; abundance: .; v_gene: TRBV6-2/TRBV6-3; j_gene: TRBJ2-1; CDR3aa: CASSFTGGRWNEQFF; CDR3nt: TGTGCCAGCAGTTTTACGGGGGGGCGATGGAATGAGCAGTTCTTC
d_gene: .; abundance: .; v_gene: TRBV19; j_gene: TRBJ2-1; CDR3aa: CASSGQDGSYNEQFF; CDR3nt: TGTGCCAGTAGTGGCCAGGACGGATCTTACAATGAGCAGTTCTTC
d_gene: TRBD1; abundance: few; v_gene: TRBV19; j_gene: TRBJ2-2; CDR3aa: CASTQGQGTGELFF; CDR3nt: TGTGCCAGTACCCAGGGACAGGGGACCGGGGAGCTGTTTTTT
d_gene: TRBD1; abundance: .; v_gene: TRBV19; j_gene: TRBJ2-2; CDR3aa: CASSTRGTGELFF; CDR3nt: TGTGCCAGTAGTACCAGGGGGACCGGGGAGCTGTTTTTT
d_gene: TRBD1; abundance: .; v_gene: TRBV5-4; j_gene: TRBJ2-7; CDR3aa: CASSLGQGAYEQYF; CDR3nt: TGTGCCAGCAGCTTAGGTCAGGGGGCTTACGAGCAGTACTTC
d_gene: .; abundance: few; v_gene: TRBV27; j_gene: TRBJ1-1; CDR3aa: CASRSYTEAFF; CDR3nt: TGTGCCAGCAGAAGCTACACTGAAGCTTTCTTT
d_gene: .; abundance: .; v_gene: TRBV6-1; j_gene: TRBJ1-5; CDR3aa: CASSEDWGSSLRQPQHF; CDR3nt: TGTGCCAGCAGTGAAGATTGGGGCAGCAGCTTGCGGCAGCCCCAGCATTTT
d_gene: .; abundance: .; v_gene: TRBV5-1; j_gene: TRBJ2-3; CDR3aa: CASSLSDTQYF; CDR3nt: TGCGCCAGCAGCTTATCAGATACGCAGTATTTT
d_gene: .; abundance: once; v_gene: TRBV19; j_gene: TRBJ1-4; CDR3aa: CASSIFGATNEKLFF; CDR3nt: TGTGCCAGTAGTATTTTCGGAGCAACTAATGAAAAACTGTTTTTT
d_gene: .; abundance: few; v_gene: TRBV19; j_gene: TRBJ2-1; CDR3aa: CASSTQSQGYNEQFF; CDR3nt: TGTGCCAGTAGTACCCAGTCCCAGGGGTACAATGAGCAGTTCTTC
d_gene: .; abundance: .; v_gene: TRBV6-2/TRBV6-3; j_gene: TRBJ1-4; CDR3aa: CASSFLDSFNEKLFF; CDR3nt: TGTGCCAGCAGTTTCCTCGACAGCTTTAATGAAAAACTGTTTTTT
d_gene: .; abundance: .; v_gene: TRBV4-2; j_gene: TRBJ1-5; CDR3aa: CASSQDQGVDQPQHF; CDR3nt: TGTGCCAGCAGCCAAGACCAGGGAGTCGATCAGCCCCAGCATTTT
d_gene: .; abundance: .; v_gene: TRBV6-6; j_gene: TRBJ1-4; CDR3aa: CASKGSNEKLFF; CDR3nt: TGTGCCAGCAAGGGGAGCAATGAAAAACTGTTTTTT
d_gene: TRBD1; abundance: .; v_gene: TRBV7-3; j_gene: TRBJ1-6; CDR3aa: CASSLMGQDNSPLHF; CDR3nt: TGTGCCAGCAGCTTAATGGGACAGGATAATTCACCCCTCCACTTT
d_gene: .; abundance: .; v_gene: TRBV6-5; j_gene: TRBJ2-7; CDR3aa: CASQLLQLSYEQYF; CDR3nt: TGTGCCAGCCAGTTACTACAGCTCTCCTACGAGCAGTACTTC
d_gene: TRBD2; abundance: .; v_gene: TRBV11-2; j_gene: TRBJ2-1; CDR3aa: CASSLAPASGDYNEQFF; CDR3nt: TGTGCCAGCAGCTTAGCCCCAGCTAGCGGGGACTACAATGAGCAGTTCTTC
d_gene: .; abundance: .; v_gene: TRBV6-1; j_gene: TRBJ2-3; CDR3aa: CASSDPPDTQYF; CDR3nt: TGTGCCAGCAGTGATCCGCCAGATACGCAGTATTTT
d_gene: .; abundance: .; v_gene: TRBV13; j_gene: TRBJ1-1; CDR3aa: CASSRTQGFTEAFF; CDR3nt: TGTGCCAGCAGCCGAACACAGGGTTTCACTGAAGCTTTCTTT
d_gene: .; abundance: .; v_gene: TRBV24-1; j_gene: TRBJ2-5; CDR3aa: CATSDFQGKETQYF; CDR3nt: TGTGCCACCAGTGATTTCCAGGGTAAAGAGACCCAGTACTTC
d_gene: TRBD1; abundance: .; v_gene: TRBV30; j_gene: TRBJ2-3; CDR3aa: CAGDRVSTDTQYF; CDR3nt: TGTGCCGGGGACAGGGTTAGCACAGATACGCAGTATTTT
d_gene: .; abundance: .; v_gene: TRBV29-1; j_gene: TRBJ2-3; CDR3aa: CSAEGDTQYF; CDR3nt: TGCAGCGCCGAGGGGGATACGCAGTATTTT
d_gene: .; abundance: .; v_gene: TRBV18; j_gene: TRBJ2-3; CDR3aa: CASSNTRGQGTDTQYF; CDR3nt: TGTGCCAGCTCGAATACCCGCGGGCAGGGCACAGATACGCAGTATTTT
d_gene: .; abundance: .; v_gene: TRBV12-5; j_gene: TRBJ1-1; CDR3aa: CASGLGQGWNTEAFF; CDR3nt: TGTGCTAGTGGTTTAGGGCAAGGGTGGAACACTGAAGCTTTCTTT
d_gene: .; abundance: .; v_gene: TRBV9; j_gene: TRBJ1-3; CDR3aa: CASSVATGQTYGNTIYF; CDR3nt: TGTGCCAGCAGCGTAGCTACTGGGCAGACTTATGGAAACACCATATATTTT
d_gene: TRBD1; abundance: .; v_gene: TRBV10-2; j_gene: TRBJ1-3; CDR3aa: CASSGTGFMGGNTIYF; CDR3nt: TGCGCCAGCAGTGGGACAGGGTTTATGGGAGGAAACACCATATATTTT